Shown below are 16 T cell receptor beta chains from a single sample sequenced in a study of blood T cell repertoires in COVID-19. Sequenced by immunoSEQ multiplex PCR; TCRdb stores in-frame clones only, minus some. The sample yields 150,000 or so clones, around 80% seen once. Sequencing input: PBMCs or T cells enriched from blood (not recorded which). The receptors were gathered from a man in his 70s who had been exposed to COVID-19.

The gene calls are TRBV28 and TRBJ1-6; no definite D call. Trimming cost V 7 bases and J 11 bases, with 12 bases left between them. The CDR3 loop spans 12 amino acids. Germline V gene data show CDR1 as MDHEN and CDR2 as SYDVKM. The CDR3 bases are TGTGCCAGCACGCCAGGTGTAACACCCCTCCACTTT. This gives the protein CASTPGVTPLHF. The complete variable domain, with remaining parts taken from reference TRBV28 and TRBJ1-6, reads DVKVTQSSRYLVKRTGEKVFLECVQDMDHENMFWYRQDPGLGLRLIYFSYDVKMKEKGDIPEGYSVSREKKERFSLILESASTNQTSMYLCASTPGVTPLHFGNGTRLTVT.

The CDR3 spells CASGTSGDEQYF. The CDR3 DNA sequence: TGTGCCAGCGGGACTAGTGGCGACGAGCAGTACTTC. The chain has TRBV6-5 and TRBJ2-7; 8 nucleotides match TRBD2. Germline V gene data show CDR1 as MNHEY and CDR2 as SVGAGI. With V trimmed by 8 bases and J by 5 bases, 5 bases remained unmatched. This CDR3 comprises 12 residues.

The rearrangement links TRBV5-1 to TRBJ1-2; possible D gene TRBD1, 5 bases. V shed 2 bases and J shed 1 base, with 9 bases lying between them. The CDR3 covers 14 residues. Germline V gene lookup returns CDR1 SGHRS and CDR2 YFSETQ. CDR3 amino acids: CASSFGGSNYGYTF. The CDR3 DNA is TGCGCCAGCAGCTTCGGGGGAAGTAACTATGGCTACACCTTC.

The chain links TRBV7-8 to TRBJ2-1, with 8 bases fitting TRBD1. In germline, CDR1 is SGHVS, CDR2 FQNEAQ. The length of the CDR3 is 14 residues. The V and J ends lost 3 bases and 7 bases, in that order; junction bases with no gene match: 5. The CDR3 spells CASSLWTGNNEQFF. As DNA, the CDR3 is TGTGCCAGCAGCTTGTGGACAGGGAATAATGAGCAGTTCTTC.

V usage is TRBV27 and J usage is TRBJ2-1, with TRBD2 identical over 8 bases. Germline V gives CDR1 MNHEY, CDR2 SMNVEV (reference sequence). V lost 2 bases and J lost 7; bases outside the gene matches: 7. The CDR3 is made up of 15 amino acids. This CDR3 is CASSLATSVWNEQFF. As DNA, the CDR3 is TGTGCCAGCAGTTTAGCGACTAGCGTCTGGAATGAGCAGTTCTTC.

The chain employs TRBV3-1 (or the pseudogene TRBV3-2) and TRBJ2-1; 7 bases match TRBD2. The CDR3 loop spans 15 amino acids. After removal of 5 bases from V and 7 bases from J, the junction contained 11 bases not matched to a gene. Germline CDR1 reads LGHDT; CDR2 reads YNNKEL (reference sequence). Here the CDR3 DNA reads TGTGCCAGCAGCTCCCGACTAGCTCCCAAGAATGAGCAGTTCTTC. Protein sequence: CASSSRLAPKNEQFF.

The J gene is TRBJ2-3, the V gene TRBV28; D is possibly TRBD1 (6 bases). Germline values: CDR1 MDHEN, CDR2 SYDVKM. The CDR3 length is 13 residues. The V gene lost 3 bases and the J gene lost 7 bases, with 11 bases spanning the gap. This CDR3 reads CASSLWGPNTQYF. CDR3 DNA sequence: TGTGCCAGCAGTTTGTGGGGGCCAAATACGCAGTATTTT.

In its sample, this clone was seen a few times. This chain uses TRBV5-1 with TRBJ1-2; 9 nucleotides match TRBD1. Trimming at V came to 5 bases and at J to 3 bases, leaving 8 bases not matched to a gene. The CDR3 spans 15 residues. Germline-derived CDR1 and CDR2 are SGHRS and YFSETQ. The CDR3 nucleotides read TGCGCCAGCAGTCCAGGTGGGGACAGGGACTATGGCTACACCTTC. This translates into CASSPGGDRDYGYTF.

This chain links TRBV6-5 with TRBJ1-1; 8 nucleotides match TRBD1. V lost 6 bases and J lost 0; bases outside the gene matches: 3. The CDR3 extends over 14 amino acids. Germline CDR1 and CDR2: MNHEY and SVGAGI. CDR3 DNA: TGTGCCAGCAGGCGGACAGGGATGAACACTGAAGCTTTCTTT. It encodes CASRRTGMNTEAFF.

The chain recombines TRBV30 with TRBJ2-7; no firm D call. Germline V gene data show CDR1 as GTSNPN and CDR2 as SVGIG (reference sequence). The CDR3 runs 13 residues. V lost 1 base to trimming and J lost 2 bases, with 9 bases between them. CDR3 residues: CAWSGAPTYEQYF. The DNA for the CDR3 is TGTGCCTGGAGTGGGGCCCCGACCTACGAGCAGTACTTC.

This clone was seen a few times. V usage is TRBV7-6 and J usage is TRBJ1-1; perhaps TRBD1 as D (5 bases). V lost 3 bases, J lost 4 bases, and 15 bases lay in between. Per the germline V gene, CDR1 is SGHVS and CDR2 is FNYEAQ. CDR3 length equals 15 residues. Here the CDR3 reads CASSFRRQLVTEAFF. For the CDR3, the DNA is TGTGCCAGCAGCTTTAGGCGACAGTTGGTCACTGAAGCTTTCTTT.

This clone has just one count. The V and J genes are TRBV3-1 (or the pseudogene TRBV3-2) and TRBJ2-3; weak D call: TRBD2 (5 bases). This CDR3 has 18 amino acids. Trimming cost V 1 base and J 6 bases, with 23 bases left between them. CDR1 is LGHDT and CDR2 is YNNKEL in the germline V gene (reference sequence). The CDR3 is CASSQAGTGNQKRDTQYF. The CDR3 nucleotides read TGTGCCAGCAGCCAAGCTGGTACGGGAAACCAAAAAAGGGATACGCAGTATTTT.

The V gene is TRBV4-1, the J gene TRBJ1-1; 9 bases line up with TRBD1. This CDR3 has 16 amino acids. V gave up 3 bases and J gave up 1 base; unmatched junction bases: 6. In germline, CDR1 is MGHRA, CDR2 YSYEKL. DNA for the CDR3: TGCGCCAGCAGCCACAACAGGGGGCGTGGGAACACTGAAGCTTTCTTT. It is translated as CASSHNRGRGNTEAFF.

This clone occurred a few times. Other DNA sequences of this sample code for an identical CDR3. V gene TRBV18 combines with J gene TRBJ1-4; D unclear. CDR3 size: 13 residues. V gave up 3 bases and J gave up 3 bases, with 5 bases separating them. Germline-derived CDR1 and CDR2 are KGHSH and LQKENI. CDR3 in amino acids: CASSPGPNEKLFF. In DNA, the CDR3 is TGTGCCAGCTCACCGGGCCCTAATGAAAAACTGTTTTTT.

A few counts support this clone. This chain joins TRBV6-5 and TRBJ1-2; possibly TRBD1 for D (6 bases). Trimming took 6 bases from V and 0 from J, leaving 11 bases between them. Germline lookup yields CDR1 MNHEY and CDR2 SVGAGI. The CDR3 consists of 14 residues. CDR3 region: CASRRGQTNYGYTF. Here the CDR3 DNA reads TGTGCCAGCAGGAGAGGACAGACTAACTATGGCTACACCTTC.

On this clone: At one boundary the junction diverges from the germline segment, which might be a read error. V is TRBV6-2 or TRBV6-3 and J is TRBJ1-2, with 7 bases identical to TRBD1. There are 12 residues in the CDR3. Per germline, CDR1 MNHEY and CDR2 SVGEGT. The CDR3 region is CASSLLTGTGSF. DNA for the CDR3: TGTGCCAGCAGTCTTTTGACAGGGACTGGTTCATTC.